The 8 T cell receptor beta chains listed next were all sequenced from one sample in a study of CD8+ T cells in alopecia areata listed by TCRdb under 2018. Library preparation used the immunoSEQ multiplex PCR assay. To provide template for TCR sequencing, every sample had RNA extracted and reverse transcribed into cDNA. As stored in TCRdb, this immuneACCESS dataset retains in-frame rearrangements with V and J assigned. A fraction of the clones does not appear; measured against another copy, unresolved V genes explain less than half of the discrepancy, and the remainder lacks a known reason. The sample has around 150,000 clones on record, around 54% of them singletons. The ten largest clones add up to about 4.9% of the sample. Input material: CD4+ T cells sorted from blood. The receptors stem from a human donor in good health.

V gene TRBV30 combines with J gene TRBJ2-5; 7 positions agree with TRBD2. J gave up 2 bases and V 0 bases, and 6 bases lay outside the gene matches. Germline-derived CDR1 and CDR2 are GTSNPN and SVGIG (reference sequence). This CDR3 comprises 15 residues. In DNA, the CDR3 is TGTGCCTGGAGTGTAGGGGCTAGCGGACAAGAGACCCAGTACTTC. This sequence encodes CAWSVGASGQETQYF.

The chain couples TRBV6-5 to TRBJ1-2, with D uncertain. Germline CDR1 is MNHEY and CDR2 is SVGAGI. Trimming pared 6 bases from V and 3 bases from J, leaving 8 bases between. This CDR3 has 12 amino acids. The CDR3 region is CASSPTHYGYTF. The CDR3 DNA is TGTGCCAGCAGCCCGACTCACTATGGCTACACCTTC.

The rearrangement uses TRBV5-1 and TRBJ2-5, with 7 bases lining up with TRBD2. The junction had 17 bases not matched to a gene; V was cut back by 5 bases and J by 4 bases. The germline CDR1 and CDR2 sequences are SGHRS and YFSETQ. The CDR3 runs 17 residues. In DNA form, the CDR3 reads TGCGCCAGCAGTTCCATACCCGGGACTAAAAGTCGAGAGACCCAGTACTTC. This sequence encodes CASSSIPGTKSRETQYF.

V usage is TRBV2 and J usage is TRBJ2-5, with D possibly being TRBD2 (5 bases). Trimming removed 6 bases from V and 5 bases from J, with 19 bases in between. The CDR3 has 15 amino acids. Germline CDR1 reads SNHLY; CDR2 reads FYNNEI. In DNA, the CDR3 is TGTGCCAGCAGGAAAGGACTTAACAGAGGGGAGACCCAGTACTTC. Translated: CASRKGLNRGETQYF. Full variable domain (remainder filled in from reference TRBV2 and TRBJ2-5): EPEVTQTPSHQVTQMGQEVILRCVPISNHLYFYWYRQILGQKVEFLVSFYNNEISEKSEIFDDQFSVERPDGSNFTLKIRSTKLEDSAMYFCASRKGLNRGETQYFGPGTRLLVL.

The J gene is TRBJ1-4, the V gene TRBV25-1; TRBD1 might be the D (6 bases). This CDR3 spans 14 amino acids. Germline V gives CDR1 MGHDK, CDR2 SYGVNS. V gave up 8 bases and J gave up 4 bases, with 14 bases separating them. As DNA, the CDR3 is TGTGCCAGCGGCCAGACAGGCCTTAATGAAAAACTGTTTTTT. Translated: CASGQTGLNEKLFF.

This clone appeared a few times. The rearrangement uses TRBV2 and TRBJ1-2; D is ambiguous. Trimming took 4 bases from V and 6 from J, leaving 9 bases between them. Looked up from germline, CDR1 is SNHLY and CDR2 is FYNNEI. The CDR3 has 12 amino acids. This CDR3 is CASSVGVHGYTF. Here the CDR3 DNA reads TGTGCCAGCAGTGTTGGTGTGCATGGCTACACCTTC.

This clone was seen a handful of times. The V and J genes are TRBV29-1 and TRBJ2-5; D uncertain. V gave up 0 bases and J gave up 5 bases, with 13 bases separating them. This CDR3 spans 14 amino acids. Germline V gives CDR1 SQVTM, CDR2 ANQGSEA. The CDR3 coding sequence is TGCAGCGTTGAAGATTACATTCTCTCGGAGACCCAGTACTTC. Translation: CSVEDYILSETQYF.

This chain joins TRBV6-5 and TRBJ2-7; D tentatively fits TRBD1 or TRBD2 (5 bases each). This CDR3 comprises 14 residues. CDR1 is MNHEY, CDR2 SVGAGI, per germline. Trimming removed 8 bases at V and 2 bases at J, with 16 bases between. The CDR3 protein is CASSRGLLTYEQYF. CDR3 nucleotides: TGTGCCAGCTCACGGGGCCTCCTAACCTACGAGCAGTACTTC.